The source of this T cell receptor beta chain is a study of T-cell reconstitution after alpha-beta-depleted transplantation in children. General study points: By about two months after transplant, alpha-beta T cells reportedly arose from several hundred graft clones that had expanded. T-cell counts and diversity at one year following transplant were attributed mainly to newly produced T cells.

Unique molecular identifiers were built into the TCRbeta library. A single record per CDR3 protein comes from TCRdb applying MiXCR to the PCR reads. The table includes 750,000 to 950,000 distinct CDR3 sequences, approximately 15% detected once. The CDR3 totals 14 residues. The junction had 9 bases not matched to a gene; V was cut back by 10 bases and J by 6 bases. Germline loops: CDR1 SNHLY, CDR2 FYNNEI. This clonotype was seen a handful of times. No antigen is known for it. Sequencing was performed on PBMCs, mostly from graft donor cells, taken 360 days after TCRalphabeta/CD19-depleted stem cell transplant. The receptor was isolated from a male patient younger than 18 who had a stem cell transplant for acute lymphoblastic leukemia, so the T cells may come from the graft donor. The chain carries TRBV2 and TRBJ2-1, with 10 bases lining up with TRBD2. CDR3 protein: CANPRGTSVNEQFF. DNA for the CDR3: TGTGCCAACCCTCGCGGGACTAGCGTCAATGAGCAGTTCTTC.